The clone carrying this T cell receptor beta chain appeared a few times. Its antigen remains unknown. This sample was taken from a study of read filtering for tumor transcriptome and immune sequencing. V dropped 3 bases and J dropped 3 bases, with 15 bases sitting between them. CDR3 length: 15 residues. Germline loops: CDR1 KGHSH, CDR2 LQKENI. The library was built from about 400 ng RNA with molecular barcoded adaptors for alpha/delta and beta/gamma chains. One entry per CDR3 protein, called by TCRdb with MiXCR from the reads. The table has tens of thousands of distinct CDR3 sequences, 20% to 25% seen once. Broader study findings: About 81.9% of IR-seq clonotypes had one read, totaling around 3.5% of reads; RNA-seq: 74.6% and 44.6%.

This clonotype originated in a donor aged 40 or older with multiple myeloma. V gene TRBV18 combines with J gene TRBJ2-7, with a weak D call TRBD1 (5 bases). Sequenced: a population of CD138-negative cells sorted from bone marrow. The CDR3 nucleotides read TGTGCCAGCTCACCGGGTGATCAGGGTTACTACGAGCAGTACTTC. This encodes CASSPGDQGYYEQYF.